This T cell receptor (beta chain) emerged from a study of cytomegalovirus exposure and HLA in healthy donors. Study-wide findings and caveats: The sole available immune exposure information was CMV serostatus.

The PCR was carried out with 60 Vbeta primers and 13 Jbeta primers. Per the study methods: Roughly 11 million of the about 80 million unique TCR beta chains counted in a later analysis were shared. Profiled with immunoSEQ multiplex PCR; TCRdb holds only in-frame clones, not every one. The V and J calls and clone size come from that table; D and trimming were worked out from the DNA. Among 150,000 to 200,000 clones listed, roughly 86% were seen once. Trimming at V came to 4 bases and at J to 4 bases, leaving 5 bases not matched to a gene. The germline CDR1 and CDR2 sequences are SGHRS and YFSETQ. The CDR3 has 14 amino acids. Remarks on this clone: The antigen remains unidentified.

This sequence was found in a woman aged 18-29 years in good health and CMV-seronegative. The J gene is TRBJ1-2, the V gene TRBV5-1, with 9 bases fitting TRBD1. Sample: PBMCs. Here the CDR3 reads CASSLLDRGYGYTF. CDR3 sequence (DNA): TGCGCCAGCAGCCTATTGGACAGGGGCTATGGCTACACCTTC.